These 22 T cell receptor beta chains originate from one sample sequenced in a study of beta chain features in type 1 diabetes. Every bit of the isolated RNA underwent reverse transcription, so sequencing read expressed TCRB transcripts. Assay used: immunoSEQ multiplex PCR; TCRdb lists only in-frame clones, some missing. There are 310,000 or so clones in the sample; roughly 8% occur only once, and less than 0.45% lies in the top ten. The sample was central memory CD4+ T cells from blood. These receptors were taken from a young woman in good health.

This clone turned up a few times. The chain is built from TRBV10-3 and TRBJ1-1; tentatively, D is TRBD1 (5 bases). The germline V and J ends were trimmed by 5 bases and 3 bases, with 16 bases remaining between them. The CDR3 covers 15 residues. CDR1 is ENHRY and CDR2 is SYGVKD in the germline V gene. In DNA, the CDR3 is TGTGCCATCAGTCGGGGGAAGGGGCTCGACACTGAAGCTTTCTTT. Encoded protein: CAISRGKGLDTEAFF.

The chain employs TRBV25-1 and TRBJ2-3; TRBD2 matches 12 bases. The CDR3 extends over 16 amino acids. The V gene's germline CDR1 is MGHDK and CDR2 SYGVNS. V lost 6 bases to trimming and J lost 5 bases; unmatched junction nucleotides: 9. CDR3 in amino acids: CASSERLAGELDTQYF. The CDR3, as DNA: TGTGCCAGCAGCGAAAGACTAGCGGGAGAGTTAGATACGCAGTATTTT.

This clone was seen more than once but under ten times. The chain joins TRBV10-3 to TRBJ1-5; no definite D call. The CDR3 sequence is 12 residues long. Germline values: CDR1 ENHRY, CDR2 SYGVKD. V was shortened by 5 bases and J by 7 bases, with 9 bases between the two germline ends. The CDR3 reads CAISPEPQPQHF. The CDR3 nucleotides are TGTGCCATCAGTCCAGAGCCACAGCCCCAGCATTTT.

This clone was observed a handful of times. The chain couples TRBV2 to TRBJ2-6, with D unresolved. The ends were cut back, 6 bases at V and 2 bases at J, with 14 bases in the middle. CDR1 and CDR2 (germline): SNHLY, FYNNEI. This CDR3 region has 16 residues. CDR3 coding DNA: TGTGCCAGCAGCTATTCAGTCCTCCCTGGGGCCAACGTCCTGACTTTC. Translation: CASSYSVLPGANVLTF.

The CDR3 region has the DNA TGTGCCAGCAGCTCGTACCATGCTTATAGCACAGATACGCAGTATTTT. It specifies CASSSYHAYSTDTQYF. The rearrangement joins TRBV7-9 to TRBJ2-3; no reliable D call. CDR1 is SEHNR and CDR2 is FQNEAQ in the germline V gene (reference sequence). The CDR3 is 16 residues long. Trimming pared 4 bases from V and 0 bases from J, leaving 14 bases between.

This clone was seen many times. Other DNA sequences in the same sample also yield this CDR3. The rearrangement joins TRBV18 to TRBJ1-1; a possible D gene is TRBD1 (5 bases). The germline V gene encodes CDR1 KGHSH and CDR2 LQKENI. The V and J ends lost 0 bases and 3 bases respectively, with 11 bases between them. The CDR3 sequence is 15 residues long. In DNA form, the CDR3 reads TGTGCCAGCTCACCACCGGGACGGCAAGACACTGAAGCTTTCTTT. Translating it yields CASSPPGRQDTEAFF.

Worth noting for this clone: The sample contains more than one DNA sequence encoding this CDR3. The chain combines TRBV18 with TRBJ1-1; D might be TRBD1 (5 bases). Trimming removed 4 bases from V and 2 bases from J, with 11 bases in between. The CDR3 runs to 14 residues. Per the germline V gene, CDR1 is KGHSH and CDR2 is LQKENI. The CDR3 spells CASSLERDNTEAFF. As DNA, the CDR3 is TGTGCCAGCTCACTTGAGCGGGACAACACTGAAGCTTTCTTT.

There are a few counts of this clone. The chain combines TRBV7-8 with TRBJ2-1, with D perhaps matching TRBD1 (5 bases). Germline assignment: CDR1 SGHVS and CDR2 FQNEAQ. The CDR3 runs to 13 residues. V was pared by 1 base and J by 8 bases, with 9 bases between. CDR3 region: CASSLDRLDEQFF. The CDR3 region has the DNA TGTGCCAGCAGCTTAGACAGGCTGGATGAGCAGTTCTTC.

As to this clone: Possible read error: a much larger clone is one base away. V usage is TRBV7-2 and J usage is TRBJ2-3; D unresolved. The V gene's germline CDR1 is SGHTA and CDR2 FQGNSA. Trimming took off 5 bases at V and 0 bases at J, with 6 bases between the two ends. There are 13 residues in the CDR3. The CDR3 sequence: CASSPTSTDTQYF. CDR3 DNA: TGTGCCAGCAGCCCGACTAGCACAGATACGCAGTATTTT. The full variable domain, rest sourced from reference TRBV7-2 and TRBJ2-3, is GAGVSQSPSNKVTEKGKDVELRCDPISGHTALYWYRQSLGQGLEFLIYFQGNSAPDKSGLPSDRFSAERTGGSVSTLTIQRTQQEDSAVYLCASSPTSTDTQYFGPGTRLTVL.

This clone was seen more than once but under ten times. The rearrangement uses TRBV7-2 and TRBJ2-6, with 10 bases lining up with TRBD1. The trim removed 6 bases at V and 5 bases at J, leaving 10 bases unmatched. This CDR3 region has 17 residues. The V gene's germline CDR1 is SGHTA and CDR2 FQGNSA. CDR3 sequence: CASSRDRGVQWANVLTF. CDR3 sequence (DNA): TGTGCCAGCAGTCGGGACAGGGGTGTCCAATGGGCCAACGTCCTGACTTTC.

In its sample, this clone was seen a few times. The J gene is TRBJ1-5, the V gene TRBV4-1; D possibly corresponds to TRBD1 (5 bases). Germline V lookup: CDR1 MGHRA, CDR2 YSYEKL. The CDR3 totals 17 residues. V was pared by 3 bases and J by 4 bases, with 19 bases between. CDR3 in DNA: TGCGCCAGCAGCCATACCGAGAGCTGGACACCGAATCAGCCCCAGCATTTT. It codes for CASSHTESWTPNQPQHF.

This clone has more than one count but fewer than ten. The chain joins TRBV5-1 to TRBJ2-5, with D unclear. CDR3 length: 14 amino acids. Germline V gene lookup returns CDR1 SGHRS and CDR2 YFSETQ. V dropped 4 bases and J dropped 2 bases, with 12 bases sitting between them. CDR3 amino acids: CASSQKGSQETQYF. As DNA, the CDR3 is TGCGCCAGCAGCCAGAAGGGAAGTCAAGAGACCCAGTACTTC.

V and J are TRBV11-2 and TRBJ2-7, with unresolved D. CDR1 and CDR2 from the germline V gene are SGHAT and FQNNGV. CDR3 size: 14 residues. V was shortened by 4 bases and J by 7 bases, with 17 bases between the two germline ends. The CDR3 DNA reads TGTGCCAGCAGCTCCATCGGCCTAATCAGGGAGCAGTACTTC. It codes for CASSSIGLIREQYF.

This clone was counted a few times. The genes are TRBV28 and TRBJ2-7, with no clear D. V was pared by 2 bases and J by 5 bases, with 10 bases between. The CDR3 covers 13 residues. Germline V gene lookup returns CDR1 MDHEN and CDR2 SYDVKM. CDR3 sequence (DNA): TGTGCCAGCAGTTTAGCCCTATCCCACGAGCAGTACTTC. Its protein is CASSLALSHEQYF. The full variable domain, in which reference TRBV28 and TRBJ2-7 provide the parts outside the CDR3, is DVKVTQSSRYLVKRTGEKVFLECVQDMDHENMFWYRQDPGLGLRLIYFSYDVKMKEKGDIPEGYSVSREKKERFSLILESASTNQTSMYLCASSLALSHEQYFGPGTRLTVT.

Points on this clone: The sample contains more than one DNA sequence encoding this CDR3. CDR3 region: CSVDGGTAQETQYF. For the CDR3, the DNA is TGCAGCGTTGATGGGGGGACAGCCCAAGAGACCCAGTACTTC. The chain couples TRBV29-1 to TRBJ2-5; maybe TRBD1 (7 bases). The CDR3 spans 14 residues. V was cut by 3 bases and J by 1 base, with 12 bases left in between. Germline V gives CDR1 SQVTM, CDR2 ANQGSEA.

The gene calls are TRBV7-2 and TRBJ2-1, with 7 positions matching TRBD2. This CDR3 region has 13 residues. V shed 5 bases and J 7 bases; nucleotides not matched to a gene: 5. The germline CDR1 and CDR2 sequences are SGHTA and FQGNSA. The CDR3 spells CASSPQAGNEQFF. CDR3 coding DNA: TGTGCCAGCAGCCCACAAGCGGGGAATGAGCAGTTCTTC.

CDR3 DNA: TGCGCCAGCAGCCAGCGCCTGGGGAATGAGCAGTTCTTC. Encoded protein: CASSQRLGNEQFF. The chain has TRBV4-3 and TRBJ2-1; D gene uncertain. Germline V gene lookup returns CDR1 LGHNA and CDR2 YSLEER. V lost 3 bases to trimming and J lost 7 bases, with 10 bases between them. The CDR3 extends over 13 amino acids.

This clone appeared a few times. This chain's CDR3 is CASSLGHYYNEQFF. CDR3 DNA sequence: TGTGCCAGCAGCTTGGGGCATTACTACAATGAGCAGTTCTTC. The rearrangement uses TRBV11-2 and TRBJ2-1, with a tentative D call TRBD1 (5 bases). This CDR3 spans 14 amino acids. The V end was cut by 3 bases, the J end by 3 bases, with 9 bases between. Looked up from germline, CDR1 is SGHAT and CDR2 is FQNNGV.

The chain employs TRBV5-1 and TRBJ2-1, with 14 bases identical to TRBD2. Germline trimming cut 0 bases from V and 8 bases from J; bases unmatched to any gene: 4. The CDR3 runs 16 residues. Germline CDR1 SGHRS, CDR2 YFSETQ. In DNA, the CDR3 is TGCGCCAGCAGCTTGGCCAGACTAGCGGGAGGGGATGAGCAGTTCTTC. It yields the protein CASSLARLAGGDEQFF. The entire variable domain, with the rest obtained from reference TRBV5-1 and TRBJ2-1, is as follows: KAGVTQTPRYLIKTRGQQVTLSCSPISGHRSVSWYQQTPGQGLQFLFEYFSETQRNKGNFPGRFSGRQFSNSRSEMNVSTLELGDSALYLCASSLARLAGGDEQFFGPGTRLTVL.

The chain recombines TRBV11-3 with TRBJ2-1; D uncertain. V gave up 1 base and J gave up 0 bases, with 10 bases separating them. CDR3 size: 16 residues. Germline CDR1 reads SGHNT; CDR2 reads YENEEA. CDR3 DNA: TGTGCCAGCAGCTTAGGTGGGTCGAGCTCCTACAATGAGCAGTTCTTC. Protein sequence: CASSLGGSSSYNEQFF.

The V and J genes are TRBV9 and TRBJ1-6; D perhaps matches TRBD1 (5 bases). Per the germline V gene, CDR1 is SGDLS and CDR2 is YYNGEE. V was shortened by 2 bases and J by 8 bases, with 17 bases between the two germline ends. CDR3 size: 16 residues. Written as DNA, the CDR3 is TGTGCCAGCAGCGTCTCCATGATTGGGGGAGATTCACCCCTCCACTTT. Translation: CASSVSMIGGDSPLHF.

This clone was picked up a small number of times. CDR3 in amino acids: CASSPNFQNQPQHF. The CDR3 DNA reads as TGTGCCAGCTCACCAAATTTCCAAAATCAGCCCCAGCATTTT. This rearrangement joins TRBV18 to TRBJ1-5; no definite D call. V was cut by 2 bases and J by 4 bases, with 9 bases left in between. CDR1 is KGHSH, CDR2 LQKENI, per germline. The CDR3 contains 14 residues.